This passage covers 2 T cell receptor beta chains from one sample sequenced in a study of glioma-infiltrating T cells. TCR alpha and beta CDR3 regions were amplified from RNA using iRepertoire nested multiplex PCR. TCRdb redid the calling of the multiplex PCR reads with MiXCR, one entry per CDR3 protein. The table shows roughly 100,000 distinct CDR3 sequences, with about 28% occurring only once. The sequenced sample was glioma tissue, nonneoplastic brain tissue, or PBMCs (not recorded which). The receptor source for this set is a human donor with low-grade glioma or glioblastoma, undergoing nonglioma brain surgery, or in good health (not recorded which).

This clonotype was seen a handful of times. The chain couples TRBV7-3 to TRBJ2-5, with D perhaps matching TRBD1 or TRBD2 (5 bases each). V was shortened by 5 bases and J by 4 bases, with 11 bases between the two germline ends. The CDR3 is 13 residues long. Germline CDR1 reads SGHTA; CDR2 reads FQGTGA. The CDR3 loop reads CASSPERGETQYF. The CDR3 DNA is TGTGCCAGCAGCCCCGAGAGGGGAGAGACCCAGTACTTC.

CDR3 coding DNA: TGTGCCTGGAGGGGGCAGTCCGGGGAGCTGTTTTTT. Translation: CAWRGQSGELFF. V and J are TRBV30 and TRBJ2-2, with D possibly TRBD1 on 5 matching bases. Trimming removed 3 bases at V and 6 bases at J, with 8 bases between. Germline-derived CDR1 and CDR2 are GTSNPN and SVGIG (reference sequence). CDR3 length equals 12 residues.